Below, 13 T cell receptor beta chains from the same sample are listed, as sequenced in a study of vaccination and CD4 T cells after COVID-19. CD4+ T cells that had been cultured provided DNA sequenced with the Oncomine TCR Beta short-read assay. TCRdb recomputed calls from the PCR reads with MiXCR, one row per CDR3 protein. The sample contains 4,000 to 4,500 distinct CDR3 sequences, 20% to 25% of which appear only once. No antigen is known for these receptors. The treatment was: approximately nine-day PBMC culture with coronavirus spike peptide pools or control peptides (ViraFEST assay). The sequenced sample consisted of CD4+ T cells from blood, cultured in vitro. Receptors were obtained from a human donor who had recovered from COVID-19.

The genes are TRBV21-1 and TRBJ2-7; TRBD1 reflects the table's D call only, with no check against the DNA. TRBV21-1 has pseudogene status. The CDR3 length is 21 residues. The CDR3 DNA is TGTGCCAGCAGCGGGTCCCCGCAGGTATTGGCCATCGGGGGTTGGGTGGGGGAGCAGTACTTC. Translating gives CASSGSPQVLAIGGWVGEQYF.

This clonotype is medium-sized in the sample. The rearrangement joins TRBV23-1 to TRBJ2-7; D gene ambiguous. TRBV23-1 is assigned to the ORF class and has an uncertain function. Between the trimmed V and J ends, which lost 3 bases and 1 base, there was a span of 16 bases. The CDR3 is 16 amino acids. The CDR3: CASSHPAFSLSYEQYF. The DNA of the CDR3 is TGCGCCAGCAGTCACCCGGCGTTCTCCCTATCCTACGAGCAGTACTTC.

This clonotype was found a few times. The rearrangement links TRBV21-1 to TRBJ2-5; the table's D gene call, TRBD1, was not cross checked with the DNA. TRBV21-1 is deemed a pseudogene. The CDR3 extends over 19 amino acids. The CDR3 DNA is TGTGCCAGCAGAAAAAAAGGGCAGGGGAAAGTACCCGGGAAAGAGACCCAGTACTTC. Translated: CASRKKGQGKVPGKETQYF.

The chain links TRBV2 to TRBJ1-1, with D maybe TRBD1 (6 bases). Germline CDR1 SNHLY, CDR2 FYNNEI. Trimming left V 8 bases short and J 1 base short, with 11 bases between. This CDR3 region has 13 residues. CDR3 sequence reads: CASGGHTNTEAFF. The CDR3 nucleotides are TGTGCCAGCGGGGGGCACACGAACACTGAAGCTTTCTTT.

This CDR3 is CASSIFPRDDSPESYGYTF. For the CDR3, the DNA is TGTGCCAGCAGTATCTTTCCAAGGGACGACAGCCCAGAGTCCTATGGCTACACCTTC. V usage is TRBV2 and J usage is TRBJ1-2, with a possible D match to TRBD1 (5 bases). This CDR3 has 19 amino acids. The germline gives CDR1 SNHLY, CDR2 FYNNEI. Trimming removed 5 bases at V and 4 bases at J, with 29 bases between.

CDR3 region: CATSRDRSGVGDNEQFF. As DNA, the CDR3 is TGTGCCACCAGCAGAGATCGTAGCGGGGTCGGTGACAATGAGCAGTTCTTC. The chain uses TRBV15 and TRBJ2-1; 8 bases are shared with TRBD2. The CDR3 totals 17 residues. CDR1 and CDR2 from the germline V gene are LNHNV and YYDKDF (reference sequence). Trimming at V came to 0 bases and at J to 5 bases, leaving 9 bases not matched to a gene.

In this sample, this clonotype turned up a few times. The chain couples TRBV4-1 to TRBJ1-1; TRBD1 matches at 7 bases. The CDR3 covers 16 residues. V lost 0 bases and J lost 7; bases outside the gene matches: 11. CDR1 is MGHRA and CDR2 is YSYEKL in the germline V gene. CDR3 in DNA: TGCGCCAGCAGCCAAGAAGACTGGGTACAGGGGAGTGAAGCTTTCTTT. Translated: CASSQEDWVQGSEAFF.

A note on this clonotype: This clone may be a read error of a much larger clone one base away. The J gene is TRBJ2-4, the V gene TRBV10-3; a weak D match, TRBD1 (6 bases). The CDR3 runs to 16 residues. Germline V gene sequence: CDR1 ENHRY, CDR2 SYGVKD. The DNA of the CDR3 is TGTGCCATCAGTGAGTCCTCTCGGACAGTAAAAAACGTTCAGTACTTC. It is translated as CAISESSRTVKNVQYF.

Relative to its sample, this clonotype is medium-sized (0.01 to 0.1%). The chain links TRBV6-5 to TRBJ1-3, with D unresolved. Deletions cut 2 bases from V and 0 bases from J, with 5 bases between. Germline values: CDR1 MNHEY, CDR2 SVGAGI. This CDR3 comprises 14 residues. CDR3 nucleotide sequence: TGTGCCAGCAGTTACACTGCCTCTGGAAACACCATATATTTT. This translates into CASSYTASGNTIYF.

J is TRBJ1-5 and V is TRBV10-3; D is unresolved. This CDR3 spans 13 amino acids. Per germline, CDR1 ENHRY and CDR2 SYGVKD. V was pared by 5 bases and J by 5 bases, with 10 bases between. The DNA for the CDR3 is TGTGCCATCAGTCTGGACGGAGATCAGCCCCAGCATTTT. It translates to CAISLDGDQPQHF.

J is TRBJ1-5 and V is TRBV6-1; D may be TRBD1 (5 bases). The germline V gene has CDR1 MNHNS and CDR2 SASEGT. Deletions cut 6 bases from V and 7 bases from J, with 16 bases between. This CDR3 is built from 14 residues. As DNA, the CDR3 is TGTGCCAGCAGCCGCGGGGCGAGAGGACAGCCCCAGCATTTT. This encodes CASSRGARGQPQHF.

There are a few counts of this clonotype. The CDR3 reads CSASGSMRGQANSEQYF. The CDR3 coding sequence is TGCAGTGCTAGTGGGAGTATGCGGGGACAGGCTAACTCCGAGCAGTACTTC. The chain has TRBV20-1 and TRBJ2-7; TRBD1 matches 8 bases. The ends lost 3 bases at V and 6 bases at J; junction bases unmatched: 19. This CDR3 is 17 amino acids long. Germline V CDR1 and CDR2: DFQATT, SNEGSKA (reference sequence).

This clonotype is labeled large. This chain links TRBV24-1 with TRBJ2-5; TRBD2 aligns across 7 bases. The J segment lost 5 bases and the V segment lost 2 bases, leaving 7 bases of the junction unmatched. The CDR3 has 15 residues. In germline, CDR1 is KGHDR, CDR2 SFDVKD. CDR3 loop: CATSDSQGGEETQYF. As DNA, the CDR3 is TGTGCCACCAGTGATTCCCAGGGAGGGGAGGAGACCCAGTACTTC.